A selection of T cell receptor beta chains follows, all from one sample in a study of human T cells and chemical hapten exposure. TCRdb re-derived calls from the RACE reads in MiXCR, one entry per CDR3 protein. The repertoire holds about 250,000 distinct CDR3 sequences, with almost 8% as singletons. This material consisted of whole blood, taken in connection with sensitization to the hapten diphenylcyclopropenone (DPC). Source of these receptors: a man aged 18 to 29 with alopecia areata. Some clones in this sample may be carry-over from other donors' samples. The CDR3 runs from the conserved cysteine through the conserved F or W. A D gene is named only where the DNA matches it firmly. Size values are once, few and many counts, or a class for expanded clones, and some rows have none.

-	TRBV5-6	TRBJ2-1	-	TGTGCCAGCAGCTTGGGTTTGAGAGCGGATGAGCAGTTCTTC	CASSLGLRADEQFF
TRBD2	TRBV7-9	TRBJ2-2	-	TGTGCCAGCACGACTAGCGGGGGGCGTGACGGGGAGCTGTTTTTT	CASTTSGGRDGELFF
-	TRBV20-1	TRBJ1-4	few	TGCAGTCCCATGGAGGCAGGGGAGGAAAAACTGTTTTTT	CSPMEAGEEKLFF
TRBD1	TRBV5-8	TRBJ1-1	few	TGTGCCAGCAGCTCTCGACAGGGGCTGAACACTGAAGCTTTCTTT	CASSSRQGLNTEAFF
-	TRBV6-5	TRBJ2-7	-	TGTGCCAGCAGTTACCGCGACAGAAACTACGAGCAGTACTTC	CASSYRDRNYEQYF
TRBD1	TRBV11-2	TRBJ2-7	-	TGTGCCAGCAGCTTAGGGGACAGGGTAGCACACGAGCAGTACTTC	CASSLGDRVAHEQYF
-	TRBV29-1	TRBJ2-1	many	TGCAGCGGGGCACGACCCTACAATGAGCAGTTCTTC	CSGARPYNEQFF
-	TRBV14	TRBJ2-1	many	TGTGCCAGCAGCCACACAGGGTACGAGCAGTTCTTC	CASSHTGYEQFF
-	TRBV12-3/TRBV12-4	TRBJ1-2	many	TGTGCCAGCAGAACCCGAAGGGGAAATGGCTACACCTTC	CASRTRRGNGYTF
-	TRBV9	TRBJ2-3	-	TGTGCCAGCAGCGTGTTTGACCGTAGCACAGATACGCAGTATTTT	CASSVFDRSTDTQYF
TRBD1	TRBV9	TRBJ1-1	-	TGTGCCAGCAGCGTAGGGGGACAGGGCCGGGAAGCTTTCTTT	CASSVGGQGREAFF
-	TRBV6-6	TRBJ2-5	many	TGTGCCAGCAGTTCGACCCCTACAATTTTGTACCAAGAGACCCAGTACTTC	CASSSTPTILYQETQYF
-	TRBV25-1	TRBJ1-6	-	TGTGCCAGCAGTGGAAGTCCACAGCCTAGAACACCCCTCCACTTT	CASSGSPQPRTPLHF
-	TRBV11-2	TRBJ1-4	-	TGTGCCAGCAGCTTAGCGGGGGTGCCGGAAAAACTGTTTTTT	CASSLAGVPEKLFF
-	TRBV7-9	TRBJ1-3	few	TGTGCCAGCAGCCCCACCGGGACGGAAGATGGAAACACCATATATTTT	CASSPTGTEDGNTIYF
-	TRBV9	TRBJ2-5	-	TGTGCCAGCAGCCTTGCCGGGGGGCTTGGGGAGACCCAGTACTTC	CASSLAGGLGETQYF
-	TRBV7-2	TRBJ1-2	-	TGTGCCAGCAGCTTTCAGATGGGCGATGGCTACACCTTC	CASSFQMGDGYTF
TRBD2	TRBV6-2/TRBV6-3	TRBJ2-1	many	TGTGCCACGGAGCGGGGGGGTTACAATGAGCAGTTCTTC	CATERGGYNEQFF
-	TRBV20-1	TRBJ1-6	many	TGCAGTGCTAGAGGCCCTCCCGGGGGATCCCTCCACTTT	CSARGPPGGSLHF
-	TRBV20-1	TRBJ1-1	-	TGCAGTGCTAGGTCTGGAACATACACTGAAGCTTTCTTT	CSARSGTYTEAFF
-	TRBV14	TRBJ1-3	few	TGTGCCAGCAGCCAAGTAGAAAACACTTCTGGAAACACCATATATTTT	CASSQVENTSGNTIYF
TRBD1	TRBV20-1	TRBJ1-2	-	TGCAGTGCTAGATGGGACAGGGGGAACTATGGCTACACCTTC	CSARWDRGNYGYTF
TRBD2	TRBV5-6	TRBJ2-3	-	TGTGCCAGCAGCTTGGCCCGACTAGCGGGGGGCACAGATACGCAGTATTTT	CASSLARLAGGTDTQYF
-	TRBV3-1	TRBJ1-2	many	TGTGCCAGCAGCCAAGCTTGGGGTTACGGCTACACCTTC	CASSQAWGYGYTF
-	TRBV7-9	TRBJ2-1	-	TGTGCCAGCAGCTTCCCACAGGAACCTTACAATGAGCAGTTCTTC	CASSFPQEPYNEQFF
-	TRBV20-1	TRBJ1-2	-	TGCAGTGCTGGGGCTAACTATGGCTACACCTTC	CSAGANYGYTF
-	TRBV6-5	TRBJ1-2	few	TGTGCCAGCAGTTACTCTCGGGGCTTCCCCGGTGGCTACACCTTC	CASSYSRGFPGGYTF
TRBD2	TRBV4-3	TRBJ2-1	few	TGCGCCAGCAGCCGTACGCTAGGCGGGGGGGCCGGCAATGAGCAGTTCTTC	CASSRTLGGGAGNEQFF
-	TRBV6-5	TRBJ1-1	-	TGTGCCAGCAGTCGCGGACTTGGGACTGAAGCTTTCTTT	CASSRGLGTEAFF
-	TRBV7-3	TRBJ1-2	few	TGTGCCAGCAGCCCGGAAGCTAACTATGGCTACACCTTC	CASSPEANYGYTF
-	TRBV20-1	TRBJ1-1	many	TGCAGTGCTAGAAAAGGGGGATGGGGGGAGAACACTGAAGCTTTCTTT	CSARKGGWGENTEAFF
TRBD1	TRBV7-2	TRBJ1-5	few	TGTGCCAGCAGCAACAGGGGTGTCCCCGGACAGCCCCAGCATTTT	CASSNRGVPGQPQHF
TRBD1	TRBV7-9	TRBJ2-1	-	TGTGCCAGCAGCCGATGGACAGGGGTGGGTGAGCAGTTCTTC	CASSRWTGVGEQFF
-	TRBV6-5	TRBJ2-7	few	TGTGCCAGCAGTTACTTTTCCGGGGAACAGTACTTC	CASSYFSGEQYF
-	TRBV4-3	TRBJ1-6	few	TGCGCCAGCAGCCAAGAGGGGGCCTATAATTCACCCCTCCACTTT	CASSQEGAYNSPLHF